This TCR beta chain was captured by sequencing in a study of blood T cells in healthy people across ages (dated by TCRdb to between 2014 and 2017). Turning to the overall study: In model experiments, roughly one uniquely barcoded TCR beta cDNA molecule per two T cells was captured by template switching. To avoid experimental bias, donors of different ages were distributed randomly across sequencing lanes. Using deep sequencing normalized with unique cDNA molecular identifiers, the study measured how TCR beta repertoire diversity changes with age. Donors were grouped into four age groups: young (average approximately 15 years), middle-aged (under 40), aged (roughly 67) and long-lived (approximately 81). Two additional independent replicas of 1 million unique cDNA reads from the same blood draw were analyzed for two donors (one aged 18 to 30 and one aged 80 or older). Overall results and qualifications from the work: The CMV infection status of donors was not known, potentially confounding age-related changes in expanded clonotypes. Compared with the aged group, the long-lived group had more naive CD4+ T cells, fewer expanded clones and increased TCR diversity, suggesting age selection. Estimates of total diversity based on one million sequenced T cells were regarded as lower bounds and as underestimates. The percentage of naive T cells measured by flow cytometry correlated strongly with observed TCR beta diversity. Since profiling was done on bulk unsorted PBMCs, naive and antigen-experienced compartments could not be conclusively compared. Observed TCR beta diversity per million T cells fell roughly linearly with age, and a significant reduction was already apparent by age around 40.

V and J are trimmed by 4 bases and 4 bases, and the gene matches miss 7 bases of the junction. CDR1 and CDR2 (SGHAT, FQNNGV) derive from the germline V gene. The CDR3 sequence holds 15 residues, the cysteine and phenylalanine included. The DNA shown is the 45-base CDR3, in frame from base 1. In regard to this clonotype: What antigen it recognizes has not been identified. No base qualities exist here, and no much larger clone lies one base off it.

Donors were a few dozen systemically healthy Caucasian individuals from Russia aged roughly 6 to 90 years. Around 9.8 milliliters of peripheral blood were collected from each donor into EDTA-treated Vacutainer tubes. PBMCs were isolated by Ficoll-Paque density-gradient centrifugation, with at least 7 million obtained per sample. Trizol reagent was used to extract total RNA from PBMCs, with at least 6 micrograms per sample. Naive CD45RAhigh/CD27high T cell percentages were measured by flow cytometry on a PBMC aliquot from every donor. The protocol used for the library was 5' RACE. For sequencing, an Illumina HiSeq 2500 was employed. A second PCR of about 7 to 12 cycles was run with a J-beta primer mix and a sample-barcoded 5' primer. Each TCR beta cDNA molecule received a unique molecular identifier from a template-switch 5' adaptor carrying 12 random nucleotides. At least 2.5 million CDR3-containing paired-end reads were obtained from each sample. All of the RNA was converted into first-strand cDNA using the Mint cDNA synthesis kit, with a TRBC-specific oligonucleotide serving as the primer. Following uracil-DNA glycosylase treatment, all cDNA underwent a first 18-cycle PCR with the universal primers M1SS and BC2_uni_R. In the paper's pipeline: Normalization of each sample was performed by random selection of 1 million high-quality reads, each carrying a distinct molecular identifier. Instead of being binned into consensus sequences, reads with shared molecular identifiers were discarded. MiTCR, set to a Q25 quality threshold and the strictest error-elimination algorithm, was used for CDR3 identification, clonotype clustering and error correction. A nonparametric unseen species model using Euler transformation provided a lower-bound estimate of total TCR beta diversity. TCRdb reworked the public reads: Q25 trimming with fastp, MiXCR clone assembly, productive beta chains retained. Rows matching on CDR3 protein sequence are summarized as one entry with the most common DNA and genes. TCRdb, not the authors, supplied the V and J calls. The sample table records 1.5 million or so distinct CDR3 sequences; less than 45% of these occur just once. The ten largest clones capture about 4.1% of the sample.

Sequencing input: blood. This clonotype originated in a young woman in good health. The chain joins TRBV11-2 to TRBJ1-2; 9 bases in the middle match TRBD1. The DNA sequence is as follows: TGTGCCAGCAGCTCAAACAGGGGGCGCTTCTATGGCTACACCTTC. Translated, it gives CASSSNRGRFYGYTF.